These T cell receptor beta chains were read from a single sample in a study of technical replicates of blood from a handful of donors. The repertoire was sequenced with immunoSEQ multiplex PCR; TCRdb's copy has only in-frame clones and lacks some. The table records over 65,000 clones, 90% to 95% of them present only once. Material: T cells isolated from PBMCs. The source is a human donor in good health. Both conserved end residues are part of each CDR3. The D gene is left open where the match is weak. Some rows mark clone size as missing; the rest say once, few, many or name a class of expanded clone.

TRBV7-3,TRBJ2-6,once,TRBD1,CASGTAGANVLTF,TGTGCCAGCGGGACAGCTGGGGCCAACGTCCTGACTTTC
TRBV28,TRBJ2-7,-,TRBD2,CASSLFIGLAISYEQYF,TGTGCCAGCAGTTTATTTATAGGACTAGCGATTTCCTACGAGCAGTACTTC
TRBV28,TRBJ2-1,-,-,CASSLSLASNEQFF,TGTGCCAGCAGTTTATCACTAGCTAGCAATGAGCAGTTCTTC
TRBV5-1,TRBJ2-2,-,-,CASSLSGQANTGELFF,TGCGCCAGCAGCTTGTCTGGACAAGCGAACACCGGGGAGCTGTTTTTT
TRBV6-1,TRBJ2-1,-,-,CASTEGDSVNQFF,TGTGCCAGCACCGAAGGAGATAGCGTAAACCAGTTCTTC
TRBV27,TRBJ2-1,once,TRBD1,CASSSPGQGNEQFF,TGTGCCAGCAGTTCTCCGGGACAGGGAAATGAGCAGTTCTTC
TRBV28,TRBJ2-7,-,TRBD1,CASSLLPGQGEDEQYF,TGTGCCAGCAGTCTCCTCCCGGGACAGGGTGAGGACGAGCAGTACTTC
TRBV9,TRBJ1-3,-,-,CASNKGVKGNTIYF,TGTGCCAGCAACAAGGGGGTGAAAGGAAACACCATATATTTT
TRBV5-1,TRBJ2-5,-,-,CASREGTRGETQYF,TGCGCCAGCAGGGAGGGGACCCGGGGAGAGACCCAGTACTTC
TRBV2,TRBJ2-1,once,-,CASSPTSYNEQFF,TGTGCCAGCAGTCCTACCTCCTACAATGAGCAGTTCTTC
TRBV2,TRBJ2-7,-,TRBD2,CASSVVAGGFYEQYF,TGTGCCAGCAGTGTGGTAGCGGGGGGCTTCTACGAGCAGTACTTC
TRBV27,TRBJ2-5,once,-,CASSLLGGYQETQYF,TGTGCCAGCAGTTTACTCGGTGGTTACCAAGAGACCCAGTACTTC
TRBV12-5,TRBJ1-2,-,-,CASGLVRNSYGYTF,TGTGCTAGTGGTTTGGTACGGAACAGCTATGGCTACACCTTC
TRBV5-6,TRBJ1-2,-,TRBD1,CASSLTGSNYGYTF,TGTGCCAGCAGCCTGACAGGGTCCAACTATGGCTACACCTTC
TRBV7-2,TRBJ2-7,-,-,CASSLGRQSYEQYF,TGTGCCAGCAGCTTAGGGAGACAGTCCTACGAGCAGTACTTC
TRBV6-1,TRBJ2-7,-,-,CASMYSSYEQYF,TGTGCCAGCATGTACTCGTCCTACGAGCAGTACTTC
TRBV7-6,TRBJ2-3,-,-,CASSLRLGTGGADTQYF,TGTGCCAGCAGCTTAAGGCTGGGAACAGGGGGGGCAGATACGCAGTATTTT
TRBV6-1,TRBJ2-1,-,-,CASLTTVGHNEQFF,TGTGCCAGTTTGACGACAGTCGGACACAATGAGCAGTTCTTC
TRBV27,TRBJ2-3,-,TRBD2,CASSLGTSGIVDTQYF,TGTGCCAGCAGTTTGGGGACTAGCGGGATAGTTGATACGCAGTATTTT
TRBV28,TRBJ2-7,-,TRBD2,CASSATTSGSYEQYF,TGTGCCAGCAGTGCCACTACTAGCGGGAGTTACGAGCAGTACTTC
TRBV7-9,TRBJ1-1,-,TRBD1,CASSSGTGAKNTEAFF,TGTGCCAGCAGTTCCGGGACAGGGGCGAAGAACACTGAAGCTTTCTTT
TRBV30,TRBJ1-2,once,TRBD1,CACLQGVNGYTF,TGTGCCTGCTTACAGGGGGTGAACGGCTACACCTTC
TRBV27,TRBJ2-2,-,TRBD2,CASSPTSGSLGELFF,TGTGCCAGCAGTCCAACTAGCGGGAGTCTCGGGGAGCTGTTTTTT
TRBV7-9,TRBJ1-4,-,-,CASSPALGTNNEKLFF,TGTGCCAGCAGCCCGGCACTCGGGACAAATAATGAAAAACTGTTTTTT